This is a list of T cell receptor beta chains from one sample in a study of OX40 agonist ivuxolimab in advanced cancers. Repertoires were generated with immunoSEQ multiplex PCR, while TCRdb's copy carries only in-frame clones and drops some. The sample includes approximately 87,000 clones, about 93% of them seen just once. Sequenced here: CD4+ or CD8+ T cells sorted from blood, sampled in a trial of the OX40 agonist ivuxolimab. These receptors originate from an adult with an advanced solid tumor such as melanoma, head and neck, liver or kidney cancer. Each CDR3 is given with its conserved first and last residue. Fields, in order: V gene, J gene, D gene, clone size, CDR3 DNA, CDR3 protein. D genes are given only for firm matches. Clone size is given for some rows only: seen once, a few or many times, or a class if the clone is expanded.

v_call: TRBV19
j_call: TRBJ2-2
d_call: -
clone_size: once
cdr3_nt: TGTGCCAGTAGTACATCGAACACCGGGGAGCTGTTTTTT
cdr3_aa: CASSTSNTGELFF

v_call: TRBV18
j_call: TRBJ1-4
d_call: -
clone_size: once
cdr3_nt: TGTGCCAGCTCACGAGGGGCCCCTGCAACTAATGAAAAACTGTTTTTT
cdr3_aa: CASSRGAPATNEKLFF

v_call: TRBV6-5
j_call: TRBJ1-2
d_call: TRBD1
clone_size: -
cdr3_nt: TGTGCCAGCAGCCTAGGGGGGACAGTTAACTATGGCTACACCTTC
cdr3_aa: CASSLGGTVNYGYTF

v_call: TRBV7-9
j_call: TRBJ2-1
d_call: -
clone_size: -
cdr3_nt: TGTGCCAGCAGCTTAGCGTCCCATTACAATGAGCAGTTCTTC
cdr3_aa: CASSLASHYNEQFF

v_call: TRBV6-4
j_call: TRBJ2-3
d_call: -
clone_size: -
cdr3_nt: TGTGCCAGCAGTGACTCTTACAGGGCAGCGCGGGCAGATACGCAGTATTTT
cdr3_aa: CASSDSYRAARADTQYF

v_call: TRBV9
j_call: TRBJ1-2
d_call: -
clone_size: once
cdr3_nt: TGTGCCAGCAGCGCACGCTCCAGGGCTCTCAACTATGGCTACACCTTC
cdr3_aa: CASSARSRALNYGYTF

v_call: TRBV7-9
j_call: TRBJ2-1
d_call: TRBD2
clone_size: -
cdr3_nt: TGTGCCAGCAGCTTAGTTAGCGGGGGCGGAAATGAGCAGTTCTTC
cdr3_aa: CASSLVSGGGNEQFF

v_call: TRBV6-5
j_call: TRBJ2-7
d_call: TRBD1
clone_size: -
cdr3_nt: TGTGCCAGCAGTTACTCGACGCAGGGGGCGCGCTACGAGCAGTACTTC
cdr3_aa: CASSYSTQGARYEQYF

v_call: TRBV30
j_call: TRBJ1-2
d_call: -
clone_size: once
cdr3_nt: TGTGCCTGGAGTGTATTTTCGGGGGGCTACACCTTC
cdr3_aa: CAWSVFSGGYTF

v_call: TRBV5-5
j_call: TRBJ1-2
d_call: -
clone_size: -
cdr3_nt: TGTGCCAGCAGCTTCAGGGGTCATGGCTACACCTTC
cdr3_aa: CASSFRGHGYTF

v_call: TRBV11-3
j_call: TRBJ2-7
d_call: -
clone_size: few
cdr3_nt: TGTGCCAGCAGCTCCAAGGACTGGTCGGATGAGCAGTACTTC
cdr3_aa: CASSSKDWSDEQYF

v_call: TRBV7-3
j_call: TRBJ2-2
d_call: TRBD1
clone_size: -
cdr3_nt: TGTGCCAGCAGCCCAATACAGGGGGCCGGGGAGCTGTTTTTT
cdr3_aa: CASSPIQGAGELFF

v_call: TRBV9
j_call: TRBJ2-1
d_call: TRBD1
clone_size: -
cdr3_nt: TGTGCCAGCAGCCTCAGTCCCGGGACAGGGGAGAATGAGCAGTTCTTC
cdr3_aa: CASSLSPGTGENEQFF

v_call: TRBV4-1
j_call: TRBJ1-2
d_call: TRBD1
clone_size: many
cdr3_nt: TGCGCCAGCAGCCGGACAGGTTACGAGAATGGCTACACCTTC
cdr3_aa: CASSRTGYENGYTF

v_call: TRBV28
j_call: TRBJ2-5
d_call: TRBD1
clone_size: -
cdr3_nt: TGTGCCAGCAGTCCTCTTGCCAGGGGGACCGCCGGGGAGACCCAGTACTTC
cdr3_aa: CASSPLARGTAGETQYF

v_call: TRBV11-3
j_call: TRBJ2-7
d_call: -
clone_size: -
cdr3_nt: TGTGCCAGCAGCTTTCTATACTACGAGCAGTACTTC
cdr3_aa: CASSFLYYEQYF

v_call: TRBV6-1
j_call: TRBJ1-3
d_call: -
clone_size: -
cdr3_nt: TGTGCCAGCACGATCGGGCCTGGAAACACCATATATTTT
cdr3_aa: CASTIGPGNTIYF

v_call: TRBV11-1
j_call: TRBJ2-7
d_call: TRBD1
clone_size: -
cdr3_nt: TGTGCCAGCAGCACAGGACAGGGGACCTACGAGCAGTACTTC
cdr3_aa: CASSTGQGTYEQYF

v_call: TRBV7-2
j_call: TRBJ2-7
d_call: TRBD1
clone_size: -
cdr3_nt: TGTGCCAGCAGCTTAGAAGGGGGCAGAGGCTACGAGCAGTACTTC
cdr3_aa: CASSLEGGRGYEQYF

v_call: TRBV23-1
j_call: TRBJ2-7
d_call: -
clone_size: few
cdr3_nt: TGCGCCAGCAGTCAATTGGAAGGGAATGGCGAGCAGTACTTC
cdr3_aa: CASSQLEGNGEQYF

v_call: TRBV19
j_call: TRBJ2-1
d_call: -
clone_size: -
cdr3_nt: TGTGCCAGTACCCGATCCCACAGAGACAATGAGCAGTTCTTC
cdr3_aa: CASTRSHRDNEQFF

v_call: TRBV5-8
j_call: TRBJ1-1
d_call: -
clone_size: -
cdr3_nt: TGTGCCAGCAGCCCCCGCGGACTCCGTATCGAAGCTTTCTTT
cdr3_aa: CASSPRGLRIEAFF

v_call: TRBV9
j_call: TRBJ1-2
d_call: -
clone_size: once
cdr3_nt: TGTGCCAGCCTGGGGGAGAGTTATGGCTACACCTTC
cdr3_aa: CASLGESYGYTF

v_call: TRBV7-3
j_call: TRBJ2-3
d_call: TRBD2
clone_size: once
cdr3_nt: TGTGCCAGCAGCCCGCGCGGGGGGGCTAGCGGGAGAGTATCAGATACGCAGTATTTT
cdr3_aa: CASSPRGGASGRVSDTQYF

v_call: TRBV6-5
j_call: TRBJ1-4
d_call: -
clone_size: -
cdr3_nt: TGTGCCAGCAGTCGGGACCCTTCAACTAATGAAAAACTGTTTTTT
cdr3_aa: CASSRDPSTNEKLFF

v_call: TRBV5-1
j_call: TRBJ2-7
d_call: TRBD2
clone_size: once
cdr3_nt: TGCGCCAGCAGCCCTGGGACTAGCGGGACCTACGAGCAGTACTTC
cdr3_aa: CASSPGTSGTYEQYF

v_call: TRBV10-3
j_call: TRBJ2-1
d_call: TRBD1
clone_size: -
cdr3_nt: TGTGCCATCAGCGCCGGGACAGGGCTCAAGAAGAATGAGCAGTTCTTC
cdr3_aa: CAISAGTGLKKNEQFF

v_call: TRBV6-5
j_call: TRBJ1-1
d_call: -
clone_size: -
cdr3_nt: TGTGCCAGCAGTTATTTAACGGGCGATACTGAAGCTTTCTTT
cdr3_aa: CASSYLTGDTEAFF

v_call: TRBV9
j_call: TRBJ1-5
d_call: -
clone_size: -
cdr3_nt: TGTGCCAGCAGCGCAACACCAGGCAGTCAGCCCCAGCATTTT
cdr3_aa: CASSATPGSQPQHF

v_call: TRBV2
j_call: TRBJ2-1
d_call: TRBD1
clone_size: once
cdr3_nt: TGTGCCAGCAGTAGAACAGGGGGAAATGAGCAGTTCTTC
cdr3_aa: CASSRTGGNEQFF

v_call: TRBV27
j_call: TRBJ2-5
d_call: -
clone_size: once
cdr3_nt: TGTGCCAGCAGCCCTAGGACACAAGAGACCCAGTACTTC
cdr3_aa: CASSPRTQETQYF

v_call: TRBV14
j_call: TRBJ1-2
d_call: -
clone_size: -
cdr3_nt: TGTGCCAGCAGCCAAGAAAGGCCCGGAGATAACTATGGCTACACCTTC
cdr3_aa: CASSQERPGDNYGYTF

v_call: TRBV27
j_call: TRBJ2-3
d_call: TRBD2
clone_size: -
cdr3_nt: TGTGCCAGCAGTGTGTTACTAGCGGGAGTTCCCTTGGAGTATTTT
cdr3_aa: CASSVLLAGVPLEYF

v_call: TRBV7-9
j_call: TRBJ2-5
d_call: TRBD2
clone_size: -
cdr3_nt: TGTGCCAGCAGCTTAAGGGCTAGCGGGAGGGCCATTCAAGAGACCCAGTACTTC
cdr3_aa: CASSLRASGRAIQETQYF

v_call: TRBV6-5
j_call: TRBJ1-5
d_call: -
clone_size: -
cdr3_nt: TGTGCCAGCAGATTACACGCAGGGGACCAGCCCCAGCATTTT
cdr3_aa: CASRLHAGDQPQHF

v_call: TRBV10-1
j_call: TRBJ2-6
d_call: -
clone_size: few
cdr3_nt: TGCGCCAGCAGTGAGGAGGAGGGGGTGACCAACGTCCTGACTTTC
cdr3_aa: CASSEEEGVTNVLTF

v_call: TRBV5-1
j_call: TRBJ2-7
d_call: TRBD1
clone_size: -
cdr3_nt: TGCGCCAGCAGCGCACTAGGGACAGGGGCCTACGAGCAGTACTTC
cdr3_aa: CASSALGTGAYEQYF

v_call: TRBV28
j_call: TRBJ2-1
d_call: TRBD2
clone_size: once
cdr3_nt: TGTGCCAGCAGACCATCCCGAGGACTAGCGGGCAATGAGCAGTTCTTC
cdr3_aa: CASRPSRGLAGNEQFF

v_call: TRBV10-2
j_call: TRBJ2-7
d_call: TRBD2
clone_size: -
cdr3_nt: TGCGCCAGCAGTCAACGGGAGGGCGAGCAGTACTTC
cdr3_aa: CASSQREGEQYF

v_call: TRBV6-5
j_call: TRBJ1-1
d_call: -
clone_size: -
cdr3_nt: TGTGCCAGCAGCCTAGGGACCCTCGGGGCTTTCTTT
cdr3_aa: CASSLGTLGAFF

v_call: TRBV7-7
j_call: TRBJ2-1
d_call: -
clone_size: -
cdr3_nt: TGTGCTAGCAGCTTAGCACTCCAACCACCTAACAATGAGCAGTTCTTC
cdr3_aa: CASSLALQPPNNEQFF

v_call: TRBV7-2
j_call: TRBJ2-7
d_call: -
clone_size: -
cdr3_nt: TGTGCCAGCGTACTTGTTGCGGCTTCCTACGAGCAGTACTTC
cdr3_aa: CASVLVAASYEQYF

v_call: TRBV5-6
j_call: TRBJ1-2
d_call: TRBD1
clone_size: once
cdr3_nt: TGTGCCAGCAGCCGGGACAGCGCTAACTATGGCTACACCTTC
cdr3_aa: CASSRDSANYGYTF

v_call: TRBV7-7
j_call: TRBJ2-1
d_call: -
clone_size: -
cdr3_nt: TGTGCTAGCAGCCTGGCGGGGCCCTACAATGAGCAGTTCTTC
cdr3_aa: CASSLAGPYNEQFF

v_call: TRBV19
j_call: TRBJ2-1
d_call: -
clone_size: -
cdr3_nt: TGTGCCAGTAACAAGGGAGGGCAGGGGTACAATGAGCAGTTCTTC
cdr3_aa: CASNKGGQGYNEQFF

v_call: TRBV6-5
j_call: TRBJ2-4
d_call: TRBD2
clone_size: -
cdr3_nt: TGTGCCAGCTGTGAGGGAGGGCGGGGGAACATTCAGTACTTC
cdr3_aa: CASCEGGRGNIQYF

v_call: TRBV7-3
j_call: TRBJ1-1
d_call: -
clone_size: once
cdr3_nt: TGTGCCAGCAGCGAGGACAGGAACACTGAAGCTTTCTTT
cdr3_aa: CASSEDRNTEAFF

v_call: TRBV5-1
j_call: TRBJ2-5
d_call: -
clone_size: -
cdr3_nt: TGCGCCAGCAGCTTGGCACCCGGATTTGCCGGAGGGAGCGTGGAGACCCAGTACTTC
cdr3_aa: CASSLAPGFAGGSVETQYF